This T cell receptor (beta chain) comes out of a study of Graves' ophthalmopathy and Graves' hyperthyroidism. Study-wide findings and caveats: Most thyroid clonotypes expanded beyond 0.001 frequency were also found in blood. A model of 13 signatures distinguished ophthalmopathy from stable hyperthyroidism at approximately 89% sensitivity and around 81% specificity.

This clonotype was picked up many times. The antigen is not known. TCR beta CDR3 amplification used RNA transcripts. The library came from an HTBI-primed first-round RT-PCR and a second-round multiplex PCR. Each CDR3 protein is one row after TCRdb ran MiXCR on the multiplex PCR reads. This sample has roughly 600,000 distinct CDR3 sequences, with 35% to 45% found just once. The sequenced material came from peripheral blood or thyroid tissue (not recorded which). The receptor comes from an adult man with Graves' hyperthyroidism.

CDR3 sequence: CASSLVGYYEQYF. The DNA for the CDR3 is TGTGCCAGCAGCTTAGTGGGGTACTACGAGCAGTACTTC. V usage is TRBV7-2 and J usage is TRBJ2-7, with no clear D. The CDR3 consists of 13 residues. Germline V lookup: CDR1 SGHTA, CDR2 FQGNSA. V was shortened by 1 base and J by 3 bases, with 7 bases between the two germline ends.